Listed here is a single TCR beta chain. Its matching antigen is unknown. Germline loops: CDR1 MNHNS, CDR2 SASEGT. This CDR3 region has 13 residues. Following a re-call of the 5' RACE reads, TCRdb has one entry per CDR3 protein and lacks DNA. The sample's table shows 300,000 or so distinct CDR3 sequences. The data originate from a study of T cells expressing NK-cell markers. Study summary: Cells sorted as CD3+CD56+NKG2C+, CD3+CD56+NKG2C- and CD3+CD56-NKG2C+ T cells supplied the TCR beta repertoires. General study results and limits: A range of roughly 1.0-8% of CD8+ T cells consisted of dominant NKG2C+ clonotypes in about six donors.

Sequencing was carried out using blood T cells: a sorted CD56 or NKG2C T cell subset, CD4+ or CD8+ T cells, or bulk PBMC T cells (not recorded which). This TCR was recovered from a woman aged 18 to 75 in good health. The gene calls are TRBV6-1 and TRBJ1-1. CDR3 loop: CASMRGTATEAFF.